Presented here are 23 T cell receptor beta chains from one specimen sequenced in a study of blood T cells in healthy people across ages. Through a sample-barcoded 5' primer and a J-beta primer mix, a second PCR was run for roughly 6 to 12 cycles. TCRdb recomputed calls from the 5' RACE reads with MiXCR, one row per CDR3 protein. The table lists hundreds of thousands of distinct CDR3 sequences, over 45% of them singletons. The sequenced sample was blood. The receptors here all came from a man aged 30 to 39 in good health.

The chain is built from TRBV6-5 and TRBJ1-1; TRBD1 agrees at 8 bases. This CDR3 is built from 14 residues. With V trimmed by 6 bases and J by 5 bases, 8 bases remained unmatched. Germline-derived CDR1 and CDR2 are MNHEY and SVGAGI. CDR3 residues: CASRQGEWWTEAFF. The CDR3 nucleotides are TGTGCCAGCAGACAGGGGGAGTGGTGGACTGAAGCTTTCTTT.

The gene calls are TRBV28 and TRBJ2-5; D may correspond to TRBD1 or TRBD2 (5 bases each). Matching the DNA end better, TRBJ2-7 makes the J call doubtful. Per the germline V gene, CDR1 is MDHEN and CDR2 is SYDVKM. The CDR3 contains 13 residues. The CDR3 loop reads CASSRGVGHEQYF. As DNA, the CDR3 is TGTGCCAGCAGTAGAGGGGTTGGGCACGAGCAGTACTTC.

This clonotype was seen more than once but under ten times. A much larger clone differs by one base, so this may be a read error. The chain couples TRBV20-1 to TRBJ2-7; D is unclear. Germline CDR1 and CDR2: DFQATT and SNEGSKA (reference sequence). The CDR3 has 12 residues. Trimming removed 4 bases at V and 7 bases at J, with 14 bases between. The DNA of the CDR3 is TGCAGTGCTATGGACCTATACAATGAGCAGTACTTC. Translation: CSAMDLYNEQYF.

CDR3 nucleotide sequence: TGTGCCAGCAGTCCGACAGGGCTAGGAGGCTACGAGCAGTACTTC. Translating gives CASSPTGLGGYEQYF. The rearrangement joins TRBV27 to TRBJ2-4; the match to TRBD1 covers 7 bases. The better agreement between TRBJ2-7 and the DNA end casts doubt on the J call. This CDR3 is built from 15 residues. The germline CDR1 and CDR2 sequences are MNHEY and SMNVEV (reference sequence).

This chain uses TRBV29-1 with TRBJ2-5; D remains ambiguous. From germline, CDR1 is SQVTM and CDR2 ANQGSEA. CDR3 length equals 14 residues. Trimming removed 4 bases from V and 0 bases from J, with 12 bases in between. The CDR3 sequence is CSVGWGGYQETQYF. CDR3 nucleotide sequence: TGCAGCGTTGGTTGGGGTGGGTACCAAGAGACCCAGTACTTC.

The CDR3 loop reads CASSFLRDSPSNEQFF. DNA of the CDR3: TGTGCCAGCAGCTTTTTACGGGACTCCCCATCAAATGAGCAGTTCTTC. The chain uses TRBV7-9 and TRBJ2-1; D may be TRBD2 (6 bases). The CDR3 is 16 residues long. Trimming removed 3 bases from V and 7 bases from J, with 19 bases in between. CDR1 SEHNR and CDR2 FQNEAQ come from the germline V gene (reference sequence).

The V call is TRBV27, the J call TRBJ2-3; D could derive from TRBD1 or TRBD2 (5 bases each). V was trimmed by 9 bases and J by 5 bases, leaving 18 bases between them. Germline V gives CDR1 MNHEY, CDR2 SMNVEV (reference sequence). CDR3 length: 14 residues. The CDR3 is CARQPGPRIDTQYF. The CDR3 nucleotides read TGTGCCAGACAACCGGGACCACGAATAGATACGCAGTATTTT.

The chain recombines TRBV6-2 or TRBV6-3 with TRBJ2-3; possible D gene TRBD2, 6 bases. This CDR3 is built from 15 residues. Germline CDR1 is MNHEY and CDR2 is SVGEGT. V was shortened by 2 bases and J by 2 bases, with 11 bases between the two germline ends. This CDR3 is CASSYGAGTTDTQYF. CDR3 nucleotides: TGTGCCAGCAGTTACGGAGCGGGCACCACAGATACGCAGTATTTT.

The chain employs TRBV25-1 and TRBJ1-4; D is unresolved. CDR3 length: 17 residues. The ends were cut back, 1 base at V and 0 bases at J, with 12 bases in the middle. The germline V gene has CDR1 MGHDK and CDR2 SYGVNS. CDR3: CASSEWEGGATNEKLFF. In DNA, the CDR3 is TGTGCCAGCAGTGAATGGGAGGGTGGAGCAACTAATGAAAAACTGTTTTTT.

This rearrangement joins TRBV20-1 to TRBJ2-7; D is perhaps TRBD1 or TRBD2 (6 bases each). Germline CDR1 and CDR2: DFQATT and SNEGSKA (reference sequence). The CDR3 runs to 14 residues. V lost 6 bases, J lost 7 bases, and 22 bases lay in between. The CDR3 protein is CSAGLAEGGWEQYF. The CDR3 DNA follows: TGCAGTGCCGGATTAGCGGAGGGGGGCTGGGAGCAGTACTTC.

The rearrangement uses TRBV7-9 and TRBJ2-5; TRBD1 agrees at 7 bases. The CDR3 consists of 15 residues. Trimming cost V 11 bases and J 3 bases; bases outside gene matches: 15. Germline V gene lookup returns CDR1 SEHNR and CDR2 FQNEAQ (reference sequence). DNA for the CDR3: TGTGCCTCCCGGCCGGCCGGACAGGCTAAAGAGACCCAGTACTTC. Its protein product is CASRPAGQAKETQYF.

The CDR3 loop is CSAGSEQFF. DNA of the CDR3: TGCAGTGCGGGGAGTGAGCAGTTCTTC. The chain uses TRBV20-1 and TRBJ2-1; D is possibly TRBD2 (5 bases). The CDR3 covers 9 residues. V lost 6 bases to trimming and J lost 9 bases, with 6 bases between them. Germline-derived CDR1 and CDR2 are DFQATT and SNEGSKA (reference sequence).

This chain uses TRBV5-1 with TRBJ2-7, with D hard to call. The J call may be faulty, since TRBJ2-5 better matches the DNA end. Germline V lookup: CDR1 SGHRS, CDR2 YFSETQ. CDR3 length equals 12 residues. CDR3 residues: CASSTLFETQYF. The CDR3 DNA reads as TGCGCCAGCAGCACGTTATTCGAGACCCAGTACTTC.

This CDR3 reads CASSPRGPASYEQYF. CDR3 in DNA: TGTGCCAGCAGCCCCAGGGGACCAGCCTCCTACGAGCAGTACTTC. The chain links TRBV6-5 to TRBJ2-7; D possibly corresponds to TRBD1 (6 bases). There are 15 residues in the CDR3. Germline V lookup: CDR1 MNHEY, CDR2 SVGAGI. V lost 6 bases and J 0 bases, leaving 15 bases between the germline ends.

The chain links TRBV11-3 to TRBJ2-1; 14 positions match TRBD2. Germline V gene sequence: CDR1 SGHNT, CDR2 YENEEA. This CDR3 comprises 20 residues. The V and J ends lost 8 bases and 0 bases, in that order; junction bases with no gene match: 15. The CDR3 reads CASSKTGTSGRSSSYNEQFF. CDR3 nucleotides: TGTGCCAGCTCAAAAACCGGGACTAGCGGGAGAAGTAGCTCCTACAATGAGCAGTTCTTC.

CDR3 region: CASSEQINNEQYF. The CDR3 DNA sequence: TGTGCCAGCAGTGAGCAGATTAACAATGAGCAGTACTTC. The chain couples TRBV2 to TRBJ2-5; D is undetermined. V was cut by 3 bases and J by 11 bases, with 16 bases left in between. Germline CDR1 SNHLY, CDR2 FYNNEI. The CDR3 length is 13 residues.

This clonotype was detected a few times. For the CDR3, the DNA is TGTGCACTCAGCCGGGGACAGGGGAACTATGGCTACACCTTC. Its translation: CALSRGQGNYGYTF. The chain recombines TRBV28 with TRBJ1-2; 10 bases map to TRBD1. Germline CDR1 is MDHEN and CDR2 is SYDVKM. This CDR3 is 14 amino acids long.

The rearrangement joins TRBV6-6 to TRBJ2-1, with 11 bases identical to TRBD2. This CDR3 contains 16 residues. Germline V gives CDR1 MNHNY, CDR2 SVGAGI (reference sequence). V was clipped by 2 bases and J by 7 bases; unmatched bases: 7. The CDR3 region is CASSYRLAGGNNEQFF. The CDR3 coding sequence is TGTGCCAGCAGTTACAGGCTAGCGGGGGGTAATAATGAGCAGTTCTTC.

The chain joins TRBV7-8 to TRBJ2-1, with 14 positions matching TRBD2. Germline CDR1 is SGHVS and CDR2 is FQNEAQ. The CDR3 runs to 16 residues. V lost 0 bases, J lost 13 bases, and 8 bases stayed unmatched. As DNA, the CDR3 is TGTGCCAGCAGCTTAGCCGGGACTAGCGGGAGCTCGGTACAGTTCTTC. It specifies CASSLAGTSGSSVQFF.

This clonotype was seen only a few times. This chain connects TRBV7-9 to TRBJ2-1; no clear D. Germline loops: CDR1 SEHNR, CDR2 FQNEAQ (reference sequence). CDR3 size: 12 residues. Trimming took 7 bases from V and 8 from J, leaving 12 bases between them. The CDR3 loop is CASTVGEDEQFF. CDR3 bases: TGTGCCAGCACCGTGGGTGAGGATGAGCAGTTCTTC.

V and J are TRBV20-1 and TRBJ2-5; possibly TRBD2 for D (6 bases). The V end lost 0 bases, the J end lost 5 bases, and 10 bases lay between the germline ends. The CDR3 totals 13 residues. Germline loops: CDR1 DFQATT, CDR2 SNEGSKA (reference sequence). The CDR3 reads CSARDAGWETQYF. The CDR3 nucleotides read TGCAGTGCTAGAGATGCGGGGTGGGAGACCCAGTACTTC.

The rearrangement links TRBV5-1 to TRBJ2-4; no clear D gene. The V gene's germline CDR1 is SGHRS and CDR2 YFSETQ. Trimming pared 1 base from V and 13 bases from J, leaving 24 bases between. The CDR3 length is 16 residues. The CDR3 sequence: CASSLSPSRPQSKQYF. DNA for the CDR3: TGCGCCAGCAGCTTGTCCCCCTCCAGGCCCCAGTCTAAGCAGTACTTC.

This sequence joins TRBV3-1 and TRBJ2-3, with 11 bases fitting TRBD2. The CDR3 runs 16 residues. CDR1 is LGHDT and CDR2 is YNNKEL in the germline V gene (reference sequence). J gave up 4 bases and V 3 bases, and 6 bases lay outside the gene matches. CDR3 nucleotide sequence: TGTGCCAGCAGCCACATTAGCGGGAGGGCCTCAGATACGCAGTATTTT. The encoded protein is CASSHISGRASDTQYF.